This T cell receptor beta chain was found in a study of blood T cells in healthy people across ages. A second PCR of about 6 to 12 cycles used a sample-barcoded 5' primer and a J-beta primer mix. TCRdb itself ran the 5' RACE reads through MiXCR, one entry per CDR3 protein. The table records roughly 1,800,000 distinct CDR3 sequences, around half of them present only once. This clonotype occurred a few times. Material for sequencing was blood. This sequence originates from a middle-aged woman in good health.

This CDR3 reads CASSPPEKTQYF. The CDR3 coding sequence is TGTGCCAGCAGTCCCCCGGAAAAGACCCAGTACTTC. This sequence joins TRBV28 and TRBJ2-7; no definite D call. TRBJ2-5 matches the DNA end more closely, so the J call is doubtful. Germline assignment: CDR1 MDHEN and CDR2 SYDVKM. This CDR3 spans 12 amino acids.